This T cell receptor beta chain came from a study of blood T cell repertoires in COVID-19. For the study at large: Specimens from acute and convalescent COVID-19 originated in the United States, Italy and Spain. Sources were T cells, B-cell-depleted T cells, or PBMCs; the material itself was cDNA or gDNA.

Produced via immunoSEQ multiplex PCR; TCRdb's table is partial and in-frame only. The sample carries about 200,000 clones, about 90% recorded once. This clone showed up just a few times. Per germline, CDR1 KGHSH and CDR2 LQKENI. This CDR3 has 15 amino acids. Trimming left V 3 bases short and J 5 bases short, with 16 bases between. The sequence was collected from a woman aged 50 to 60 with acute or convalescent COVID-19. The sequencing sample was made of peripheral blood. V and J are TRBV18 and TRBJ1-1; D may be TRBD1 (6 bases). The DNA of the CDR3 is TGTGCCAGCTCACCCGGGACACCATCCTTGACTGAAGCTTTCTTT. Protein sequence: CASSPGTPSLTEAFF.